This record concerns one T cell receptor (beta chain) sequence. Its antigen remains unknown. TCRdb fed the reads into MiXCR, producing one record per CDR3 protein. The sample shows about 190,000 distinct CDR3 sequences, 9.5% of them seen only once. Germline values: CDR1 DFQATT, CDR2 SNEGSKA (reference sequence). The CDR3 has 14 amino acids. With V trimmed by 3 bases and J by 5 bases, 8 bases remained unmatched. The data belong to a study of T cell repertoires in cytomegalovirus infection. For the study at large: The public TCR beta signatures pointed to both CMV infection and matching HLA type.

Findings and limits, study-wide: The study found HLA-C-restricted CMV-specific TCR beta clonotypes dominating the ex vivo response.

The chain links TRBV20-1 to TRBJ1-1, with TRBD1 matching over 8 bases. The source is a human donor in good health (CMV status not recorded). Some clones in this sample may be carry-over from other donors' samples. Sequenced input: PBMCs. In DNA, the CDR3 is TGCAGTGCTAGCAGAAGACAGGGGCGGACTGAAGCTTTCTTT. Amino acids: CSASRRQGRTEAFF.